This entry lists 24 T cell receptor beta chains sequenced from one sample in a study of cytomegalovirus exposure and HLA in healthy donors. Primers included in the PCR were 60 Vbeta and 13 Jbeta primers. Profiling relied on immunoSEQ multiplex PCR, and the TCRdb table lists in-frame clones only, not all of them. This sample has around 94,000 clones; over 70% occur once, and the top ten carry around 5.3%. Source material: PBMCs. These receptors were obtained from a woman aged 40 to 50 in good health and CMV-seronegative.

This clone appeared a single time. The V and J genes are TRBV6-5 and TRBJ1-1, with a possible D match to TRBD1 (6 bases). Germline V gives CDR1 MNHEY, CDR2 SVGAGI. V was trimmed by 5 bases and J by 1 base, leaving 8 bases between them. This CDR3 has 13 amino acids. Here the CDR3 reads CASSDRRNTEAFF. In nucleotides, the CDR3 is TGTGCCAGCAGTGACAGGAGGAACACTGAAGCTTTCTTT.

The gene calls are TRBV7-3 and TRBJ1-1; the match to TRBD1 covers 7 bases. Looked up from germline, CDR1 is SGHTA and CDR2 is FQGTGA. V trimming: 5 bases; J trimming: 7 bases; junction bases outside the gene matches: 7. The CDR3 has 13 amino acids. In DNA, the CDR3 is TGTGCCAGCAGCCCAAGACAGGGCTTTGAAGCTTTCTTT. It codes for CASSPRQGFEAFF. Full variable domain (missing parts from reference TRBV7-3 and TRBJ1-1): GAGVSQTPSNKVTEKGKYVELRCDPISGHTALYWYRQSLGQGPEFLIYFQGTGAADDSGLPNDRFFAVRPEGSVSTLKIQRTERGDSAVYLCASSPRQGFEAFFGQGTRLTVV.

This clone was seen only once. V usage is TRBV6-5 and J usage is TRBJ1-4; 7 positions agree with TRBD1. Germline-derived CDR1 and CDR2 are MNHEY and SVGAGI. This CDR3 is 13 amino acids long. V was pared by 6 bases and J by 8 bases, with 6 bases of the junction left unmatched. The CDR3 loop reads CASREGANEKLFF. Here the CDR3 DNA reads TGTGCCAGCAGAGAGGGGGCAAACGAAAAACTGTTTTTT.

The sample holds a few counts of this clone. This chain joins TRBV5-8 and TRBJ2-1; TRBD2 matches at 7 bases. The germline V gene has CDR1 SGHTS and CDR2 YDEGEE. The CDR3 runs 14 residues. J gave up 3 bases and V 5 bases, and 5 bases lay outside the gene matches. In DNA, the CDR3 is TGTGCCAGCAGTCGGGGGGAGGTCTACAATGAGCAGTTCTTC. Protein product: CASSRGEVYNEQFF.

This sequence joins TRBV5-1 and TRBJ2-5; 7 nucleotides align to TRBD1. The germline V gene has CDR1 SGHRS and CDR2 YFSETQ. The CDR3 is 15 amino acids. Trimming at V came to 2 bases and at J to 5 bases, leaving 9 bases not matched to a gene. The DNA of the CDR3 is TGCGCCAGCAGCTTTAACAGGGGCCTCGGGGAGACCCAGTACTTC. It codes for CASSFNRGLGETQYF.

Comment on this clone: Since no conserved phenylalanine or tryptophan closes the CDR3, a read error is the likely cause. CDR3 sequence (DNA): TGTGCCAGCAGCTCACAACAGGGGTTTGGAAACACCATATATGTT. Protein product: CASSSQQGFGNTIYV. The chain combines TRBV7-6 with TRBJ1-3; 7 nucleotides line up with TRBD1. Per germline, CDR1 SGHVS and CDR2 FNYEAQ. Germline trimming cut 4 bases from V and 3 bases from J; bases unmatched to any gene: 6. The CDR3 contains 15 residues.

The rearrangement links TRBV6-1 to TRBJ1-2; D may be TRBD1 (6 bases). The CDR3 runs 14 residues. From germline, CDR1 is MNHNS and CDR2 SASEGT. The ends were cut back, 6 bases at V and 4 bases at J, with 15 bases in the middle. CDR3 residues: CASRPWTAFYGYTF. The CDR3 region has the DNA TGTGCCAGCAGGCCCTGGACAGCGTTCTATGGCTACACCTTC.

The gene calls are TRBV7-9 and TRBJ1-3; TRBD1 aligns across 7 bases. The germline gives CDR1 SEHNR, CDR2 FQNEAQ (reference sequence). Germline trimming cut 1 base from V and 2 bases from J; bases unmatched to any gene: 5. The CDR3 has 16 residues. CDR3 coding DNA: TGTGCCAGCAGCTTAGGACAGGGTAGACCTGGAAACACCATATATTTT. Protein sequence: CASSLGQGRPGNTIYF.

This clone was seen repeatedly, ten times or more. The chain couples TRBV5-6 to TRBJ1-3; no clear D gene. CDR3 length: 14 residues. Germline lookup yields CDR1 SGHDT and CDR2 YYEEEE. V lost 1 base to trimming and J lost 0 bases, with 5 bases between them. CDR3 sequence reads: CASSLPISGNTIYF. CDR3 in DNA: TGTGCCAGCAGCTTGCCAATCTCTGGAAACACCATATATTTT.

The chain joins TRBV6-1 to TRBJ1-5, with TRBD1 identical over 7 bases. V lost 0 bases, J lost 8 bases, and 7 bases stayed unmatched. Germline-derived CDR1 and CDR2 are MNHNS and SASEGT. The CDR3 is made up of 15 amino acids. The DNA for the CDR3 is TGTGCCAGCAGTGAAGCAAGGGGGCTAATAGAGCCCCAGCATTTT. It specifies CASSEARGLIEPQHF.

The chain uses TRBV19 and TRBJ2-3; tentatively, D is TRBD1 (6 bases). Between the trimmed V and J ends, which lost 4 bases and 0 bases, there was a span of 8 bases. The CDR3 covers 14 residues. The germline V gene has CDR1 LNHDA and CDR2 SQIVND (reference sequence). The CDR3, as DNA: TGTGCCAGTAGTAAACAGGGCAGCACAGATACGCAGTATTTT. This encodes CASSKQGSTDTQYF.

V usage is TRBV6-5 and J usage is TRBJ1-1; a possible D gene is TRBD1 (5 bases). CDR3 size: 14 residues. The V gene lost 6 bases and the J gene lost 4 bases, with 15 bases spanning the gap. CDR1 and CDR2 (germline): MNHEY, SVGAGI. In nucleotides, the CDR3 is TGTGCCAGCAGCCCGAGGGCCGGGGGCACTGAAGCTTTCTTT. This encodes CASSPRAGGTEAFF.

The chain has TRBV2 and TRBJ2-7; 9 bases map to TRBD2. Trimming removed 10 bases from V and 0 bases from J; junction bases left unmatched: 16. The length of the CDR3 is 17 residues. The germline gives CDR1 SNHLY, CDR2 FYNNEI. Here the CDR3 reads CATLIETSGESSYEQYF. The CDR3 region has the DNA TGTGCCACACTGATCGAGACTAGCGGAGAGAGCTCCTACGAGCAGTACTTC. Based on the CDR3 plus reference TRBV2 and TRBJ2-7, the full variable domain is EPEVTQTPSHQVTQMGQEVILRCVPISNHLYFYWYRQILGQKVEFLVSFYNNEISEKSEIFDDQFSVERPDGSNFTLKIRSTKLEDSAMYFCATLIETSGESSYEQYFGPGTRLTVT.

This clone has a handful of counts. The J gene is TRBJ1-3, the V gene TRBV18; a possible D gene is TRBD1 (6 bases). The V and J ends lost 5 bases and 3 bases respectively, with 8 bases between them. This CDR3 has 13 residues. Per the germline V gene, CDR1 is KGHSH and CDR2 is LQKENI. The CDR3 DNA reads as TGTGCCAGCTCAACAGGGAATGGAAACACCATATATTTT. Encoded protein: CASSTGNGNTIYF. The full variable domain, its missing parts supplied by reference TRBV18 and TRBJ1-3, is NAGVMQNPRHLVRRRGQEARLRCSPMKGHSHVYWYRQLPEEGLKFMVYLQKENIIDESGMPKERFSAEFPKEGPSILRIQQVVRGDSAAYFCASSTGNGNTIYFGEGSWLTVV.

The rearrangement links TRBV7-7 to TRBJ2-5; TRBD2 is a possible D gene (7 bases). Germline CDR1 reads SSHAT; CDR2 reads FNYEAQ (reference sequence). This CDR3 contains 15 residues. Between the trimmed V and J ends, which lost 5 bases and 5 bases, there was a span of 18 bases. CDR3 sequence (DNA): TGTGCCAGCAGCACTACGGGGGGCCTGGGGGAGACCCAGTACTTC. This gives the protein CASSTTGGLGETQYF.

The V call is TRBV6-1, the J call TRBJ2-1; tentative D call: TRBD2 (6 bases). Germline-derived CDR1 and CDR2 are MNHNS and SASEGT. V was clipped by 10 bases and J by 4 bases, with 17 bases between them. This CDR3 region has 14 residues. The CDR3 here is CATDPGDGYNEQFF. CDR3 nucleotide sequence: TGTGCCACCGACCCGGGAGATGGGTACAATGAGCAGTTCTTC.

The gene calls are TRBV7-9 and TRBJ1-1; 10 bases are a match to TRBD1. Trimming removed 3 bases from V and 1 base from J; junction bases left unmatched: 8. Germline CDR1 is SEHNR and CDR2 is FQNEAQ (reference sequence). The CDR3 loop spans 17 amino acids. The CDR3 sequence is CASSFRATGGKNTEAFF. The CDR3 DNA sequence: TGTGCCAGCAGCTTTCGCGCGACAGGGGGCAAGAACACTGAAGCTTTCTTT. Full variable domain (outside the CDR3, taken from reference TRBV7-9 and TRBJ1-1): DTGVSQNPRHKITKRGQNVTFRCDPISEHNRLYWYRQTLGQGPEFLTYFQNEAQLEKSRLLSDRFSAERPKGSFSTLEIQRTEQGDSAMYLCASSFRATGGKNTEAFFGQGTRLTVV.

The CDR3 DNA reads TGTGCCTGGAGTTACAGCGGAGAAAAACTGTTTTTT. It yields the protein CAWSYSGEKLFF. J is TRBJ1-4 and V is TRBV30; D is unclear. Germline CDR1 reads GTSNPN; CDR2 reads SVGIG (reference sequence). The V gene lost 2 bases and the J gene lost 8 bases, with 9 bases spanning the gap. The CDR3 totals 12 residues.

As for this clone: Because it lacks the conserved phenylalanine or tryptophan at the end, this CDR3 is likely a read error. V usage is TRBV6-5 and J usage is TRBJ1-4; D is perhaps TRBD1 (6 bases). CDR1 and CDR2 from the germline V gene are MNHEY and SVGAGI. This CDR3 region has 15 residues. Trimming left V 6 bases short and J 3 bases short, with 14 bases between. In DNA, the CDR3 is TGTGCCAGCAGCCTATACAGGGACGCTAATGAAAAACTGTTTGTT. The encoded protein is CASSLYRDANEKLFV.

The V and J genes are TRBV5-1 and TRBJ2-2; a possible D gene is TRBD2 (7 bases). There are 17 residues in the CDR3. The germline V gene encodes CDR1 SGHRS and CDR2 YFSETQ. Trimming removed 0 bases at V and 5 bases at J, with 17 bases between. The DNA of the CDR3 is TGCGCCAGCAGCTTGGCCCGAGCAGGGGAGGGGACCGGGGAGCTGTTTTTT. It specifies CASSLARAGEGTGELFF. The full variable domain, completed using reference TRBV5-1 and TRBJ2-2, is KAGVTQTPRYLIKTRGQQVTLSCSPISGHRSVSWYQQTPGQGLQFLFEYFSETQRNKGNFPGRFSGRQFSNSRSEMNVSTLELGDSALYLCASSLARAGEGTGELFFGEGSRLTVL.

The rearrangement links TRBV2 to TRBJ2-5; 7 positions agree with TRBD1. V dropped 6 bases and J dropped 1; count of bases not matched to a gene: 5. This CDR3 is built from 14 residues. CDR1 and CDR2 from the germline V gene are SNHLY and FYNNEI. In DNA, the CDR3 is TGTGCCAGCAGGAGGGACAGATCCCAAGAGACCCAGTACTTC. Encoded protein: CASRRDRSQETQYF. Based on the CDR3 plus reference TRBV2 and TRBJ2-5, the full variable domain is EPEVTQTPSHQVTQMGQEVILRCVPISNHLYFYWYRQILGQKVEFLVSFYNNEISEKSEIFDDQFSVERPDGSNFTLKIRSTKLEDSAMYFCASRRDRSQETQYFGPGTRLLVL.

The genes are TRBV9 and TRBJ1-2, with 11 bases that match TRBD1. The CDR3 is made up of 16 amino acids. The junction had 4 bases not matched to a gene; V was cut back by 0 bases and J by 3 bases. Germline values: CDR1 SGDLS, CDR2 YYNGEE. The CDR3: CASSVGGTGGYYGYTF. The CDR3 bases are TGTGCCAGCAGCGTAGGAGGGACAGGGGGGTACTATGGCTACACCTTC.

This clone was observed a few times. The V call is TRBV6-6, the J call TRBJ1-2; D is unclear. This CDR3 contains 12 residues. Trimming removed 2 bases from V and 5 bases from J, with 6 bases in between. Per the germline V gene, CDR1 is MNHNY and CDR2 is SVGAGI (reference sequence). The CDR3 bases are TGTGCCAGCAGTTACAAACAGTATGGCTACACCTTC. It encodes CASSYKQYGYTF.

J is TRBJ2-5 and V is TRBV27; D not certain. With 7 bases removed from V and 13 bases from J, the gap between germline ends came to 13 bases. Germline CDR1 and CDR2: MNHEY and SMNVEV (reference sequence). There are 10 residues in the CDR3. This CDR3 reads CASTLSGPYF. The CDR3, as DNA: TGTGCCAGCACCCTTTCTGGGCCGTACTTC.